This is a list of T cell receptor beta chains from one sample in a study of early stage breast cancer tumors. The protocol was immunoSEQ multiplex PCR, while the TCRdb copy is restricted to in-frame clones and leaves out a portion. The repertoire consists of tens of thousands of clones, with roughly 83% occurring once and the leading ten covering about 1.3%. Sequencing used blood. The receptors here all came from a person between 45 and 65 years old with breast cancer. The CDR3 runs from the conserved cysteine through the conserved F or W. Fields, in order: J gene, clone size, D gene, V gene, CDR3 protein, CDR3 DNA. The D gene is left open where the match is weak. Only part of the rows carry a size: once, few, many, or a class if the clone is expanded.

TRBJ2-3,NA,TRBD2,TRBV10-3,CASGPGLASDTQYF,TGTGCCTCCGGACCGGGACTAGCTTCAGATACGCAGTATTTT
TRBJ2-1,NA,NA,TRBV7-8,CASSLGLNEQFF,TGTGCCAGCAGCTTAGGTTTAAATGAGCAGTTCTTC
TRBJ2-4,NA,NA,TRBV5-4,CASSLDRAGQNIQYF,TGTGCCAGCAGCTTGGACAGGGCCGGCCAAAACATTCAGTACTTC
TRBJ2-7,NA,TRBD1,TRBV2,CASITGGSYEQYF,TGTGCCAGCATAACAGGGGGCTCCTACGAGCAGTACTTC
TRBJ2-2,few,NA,TRBV29-1,CSVERTTNTGELFF,TGCAGCGTTGAACGGACTACGAACACCGGGGAGCTGTTTTTT
TRBJ2-2,NA,NA,TRBV28,CASSSLSRWVGELFF,TGTGCCAGCAGTTCCCTCTCGCGTTGGGTCGGGGAGCTGTTTTTT
TRBJ1-2,NA,TRBD1,TRBV7-2,CASSFTGARGYTF,TGTGCCAGCAGCTTTACAGGGGCGCGGGGCTACACCTTC
TRBJ2-3,NA,NA,TRBV29-1,CSVRGLHTDTQYF,TGCAGCGTTCGCGGACTCCACACAGATACGCAGTATTTT
TRBJ1-5,NA,NA,TRBV15,CATSRGQYGQPQHF,TGTGCCACCAGCAGAGGACAGTATGGTCAGCCCCAGCATTTT
TRBJ1-2,NA,TRBD1,TRBV9,CASSAGQGRYGYTF,TGTGCCAGCAGCGCCGGACAGGGGCGGTATGGCTACACCTTC
TRBJ2-2,NA,NA,TRBV2,CASRKGLSADTGELFF,TGTGCCAGCAGGAAGGGGCTAAGCGCCGACACCGGGGAGCTGTTTTTT
TRBJ1-1,NA,NA,TRBV6-6,CASSKGQANTEAFF,TGTGCCAGCAGTAAGGGACAAGCGAACACTGAAGCTTTCTTT
TRBJ2-5,NA,TRBD2,TRBV2,CASRRTSGGAQETQYF,TGTGCCAGCAGAAGGACTAGCGGGGGGGCCCAGGAGACCCAGTACTTC
TRBJ2-7,NA,NA,TRBV6-1,CASRWDYEQYF,TGTGCCAGCAGATGGGACTACGAGCAGTACTTC
TRBJ1-1,NA,TRBD1,TRBV4-2,CASSHDTGTEAVSAFF,TGTGCCAGCAGCCATGATACCGGGACAGAGGCGGTATCGGCTTTCTTT
TRBJ2-7,NA,NA,TRBV29-1,CSVRAGAFSSEQYF,TGCAGCGTTAGGGCAGGGGCCTTTTCCAGCGAGCAGTACTTC
TRBJ1-2,NA,NA,TRBV19,CASRLGQGPYGYTF,TGTGCCAGTAGGTTAGGGCAGGGACCCTATGGCTACACCTTC
TRBJ2-3,NA,NA,TRBV2,CASSPTADTQYF,TGTGCCAGCAGTCCTACGGCAGATACGCAGTATTTT
TRBJ1-2,NA,NA,TRBV14,CASGNFRSVYTF,TGTGCCAGCGGAAATTTTCGGTCAGTCTACACCTTC
TRBJ1-4,few,NA,TRBV7-6,CASSLDYSYGATNEKLFF,TGTGCCAGCAGCTTAGATTATAGTTACGGGGCAACTAATGAAAAACTGTTTTTT
TRBJ1-1,few,TRBD1,TRBV9,CASSDGTGRTFF,TGTGCCAGCAGCGATGGGACAGGGCGGACTTTCTTT
TRBJ2-7,few,NA,TRBV6-6,CASRPVSSAYEQYF,TGTGCCAGCAGACCCGTATCATCCGCCTACGAGCAGTACTTC
TRBJ1-2,NA,TRBD1,TRBV5-1,CASSPGTVYGYTF,TGCGCCAGCAGCCCCGGGACAGTCTATGGCTACACCTTC
TRBJ2-5,NA,TRBD2,TRBV7-8,CASSLGLAGGQETQYF,TGTGCCAGCAGCTTAGGGTTAGCGGGGGGCCAAGAGACCCAGTACTTC
TRBJ1-5,NA,TRBD1,TRBV6-6,CASSRTGNQPQHF,TGTGCCAGCAGTCGGACAGGGAATCAGCCCCAGCATTTT
TRBJ1-6,NA,NA,TRBV27,CASSPRAAAWSPLHF,TGTGCCAGCAGTCCTAGGGCTGCCGCCTGGTCACCCCTCCACTTT
TRBJ2-7,once,NA,TRBV7-9,CASSLAIGQGKQYF,TGTGCCAGCAGCTTAGCGATTGGGCAGGGGAAGCAGTACTTC
TRBJ1-4,once,NA,TRBV2,CASSEAQKLFF,TGTGCCAGCAGTGAAGCCCAAAAACTGTTTTTT
TRBJ1-2,NA,NA,TRBV7-2,CASSVGVIVYGYTF,TGTGCCAGCAGCGTAGGGGTGATCGTCTATGGCTACACCTTC
TRBJ2-1,NA,NA,TRBV19,CASSRYREPDNEQFF,TGTGCCAGTAGTAGGTATCGGGAACCCGACAATGAGCAGTTCTTC
TRBJ2-3,NA,TRBD2,TRBV27,CASSFGGSSTDTQYF,TGTGCCAGCAGCTTTGGCGGGAGCTCAACAGATACGCAGTATTTT
TRBJ2-6,NA,NA,TRBV6-1,CASSEVRASGANVLTF,TGTGCCAGCAGTGAAGTCAGGGCCTCTGGGGCCAACGTCCTGACTTTC
TRBJ2-7,NA,TRBD1,TRBV19,CASSMGGQGSYEQYF,TGTGCCAGTAGTATGGGTGGACAGGGGTCCTACGAGCAGTACTTC
TRBJ2-6,NA,NA,TRBV18,CASSPLLEAGANVLTF,TGTGCCAGCTCACCCCTCTTGGAGGCTGGGGCCAACGTCCTGACTTTC
TRBJ2-3,NA,NA,TRBV10-3,CAISEGVGKGSTDTQYF,TGTGCCATCAGTGAAGGTGTGGGGAAGGGGAGCACAGATACGCAGTATTTT
TRBJ2-2,NA,NA,TRBV10-3,CANGAGDTGELFF,TGTGCCAACGGGGCAGGGGATACCGGGGAGCTGTTTTTT
TRBJ2-2,NA,NA,TRBV27,CASSLLPFGRVNTGELFF,TGTGCCAGCAGTTTATTACCGTTCGGCAGGGTAAACACCGGGGAGCTGTTTTTT
TRBJ2-3,NA,TRBD2,TRBV9,CASSVVASGRDTQYF,TGTGCCAGCAGCGTAGTAGCTAGCGGGAGGGATACGCAGTATTTT
TRBJ1-1,NA,NA,TRBV6-4,CASSRDLEAFF,TGTGCCAGCAGTAGGGACCTAGAAGCTTTCTTT
TRBJ1-4,NA,NA,TRBV14,CASSRALNEKLFF,TGTGCCAGCAGCCGAGCCCTAAATGAAAAACTGTTTTTT
TRBJ1-5,few,NA,TRBV30,CAWSGTGDNQPQHF,TGTGCCTGGAGTGGTACAGGTGACAATCAGCCCCAGCATTTT
TRBJ1-1,NA,NA,TRBV11-2,CASSPVGRGVVEAFF,TGTGCCAGCAGCCCCGTGGGCAGGGGAGTGGTTGAAGCTTTCTTT
TRBJ1-2,NA,NA,TRBV6-5,CASSRTARVGYGYTF,TGTGCCAGCAGCCGGACAGCCCGGGTGGGCTATGGCTACACCTTC
TRBJ2-7,NA,TRBD1,TRBV4-1,CASSQDRGQPYEQYF,TGCGCCAGCAGCCAAGATAGGGGACAGCCCTACGAGCAGTACTTC
TRBJ2-7,NA,NA,TRBV7-2,CASSREFRERNEQYF,TGTGCCAGCAGCCGCGAATTCAGGGAAAGGAACGAGCAGTACTTC